The rows below give T cell receptor beta chains drawn from one sample of a study of beta chain features in type 1 diabetes. Assay used: immunoSEQ multiplex PCR; TCRdb lists only in-frame clones, some missing. The sample consists of approximately 60,000 clones, 52% of them appearing once. Sequenced: Tregs from blood. These receptors originate from a woman aged 40 to 50 with type 1 diabetes. The CDR3 runs from the conserved cysteine through the conserved F or W.

J gene | V gene | CDR3 protein
TRBJ2-7 | TRBV4-3 | CASSQETGFSTGEQYF
TRBJ1-4 | TRBV5-6 | CASSWGQGGGKLFF
TRBJ1-1 | TRBV6-5 | CASIPRSRVTEAFF
TRBJ2-7 | TRBV6-5 | CASSYGKGGAGEQYF
TRBJ2-1 | TRBV7-9 | CASSLAGGTGDEQFF
TRBJ2-1 | TRBV20-1 | CSAPFGQGQFF
TRBJ2-3 | TRBV7-3 | CASSLGGGVTDTQYF
TRBJ2-3 | TRBV10-3 | CAIRADTDTQYF
TRBJ2-2 | TRBV5-4 | CASSSDTGELFF
TRBJ2-1 | TRBV18 | CASSPFIAGEGYNEQFF
TRBJ2-4 | TRBV2 | CASKGRGSTDIQYF
TRBJ1-2 | TRBV2 | CASSDRGTYGYTF
TRBJ2-1 | TRBV5-1 | CASSLVPSGSYNEQFF
TRBJ1-5 | TRBV11-2 | CASSPYSGNQPQHF
TRBJ1-2 | TRBV7-2 | CASSKTGTGDNGYTF
TRBJ2-1 | TRBV4-1 | CASSRETSGYFSSSYNEQFF
TRBJ1-3 | TRBV29-1 | CSVVVPGQGDTIYF
TRBJ1-2 | TRBV4-3 | CASSQVGQYGYTF
TRBJ2-1 | TRBV28 | CASSLPQGFYNEQFF
TRBJ2-7 | TRBV6-6 | CASSYSKGADEQYF
TRBJ2-1 | TRBV7-2 | CASSFRSGTGSYNEQFF
TRBJ2-3 | TRBV7-9 | CASSLGLAGVDTQYF
TRBJ1-1 | TRBV5-1 | CASSLGGVGDEAFF
TRBJ2-3 | TRBV9 | CASSRADTQYF
TRBJ1-1 | TRBV21-1 | CASSTSDRRYTEAFF
TRBJ1-2 | TRBV27 | CASSLARGRDYGYTF
TRBJ1-2 | TRBV28 | CASSSLGQGPSNYGYTF
TRBJ1-2 | TRBV4-3 | CASSQEPGQGYGYTF
TRBJ2-3 | TRBV7-6 | CASSPRQTGEDTQYF
TRBJ1-4 | TRBV11-1 | CASSLSGRDGKLFF
. | TRBV7-2 | CASSLRGGRFYEQYF
TRBJ2-7 | TRBV5-1 | CASSPRDTLSYEQYF
TRBJ1-1 | TRBV6-1 | CASSARTGGTEAFF
TRBJ2-6 | TRBV4-3 | CASSRDSSYNSGANVLTF
TRBJ1-1 | TRBV2 | CASTGQGAWTEAFF
TRBJ1-1 | TRBV7-9 | CASSSGTGDTEAFF
. | TRBV30 | CAWSASSSGRSPYEQYF
TRBJ1-2 | TRBV28 | CASSLGGVYGYTF
. | TRBV7-2 | CASNPTSGSYEQYF
TRBJ2-1 | TRBV9 | CASSVDTNEQFF
TRBJ2-7 | TRBV28 | CASSSHIGEQYF
TRBJ1-4 | TRBV5-1 | CASSPIPGQKLEEKLFF
TRBJ2-4 | TRBV28 | CASSLGAGRQNIQYF
TRBJ1-1 | TRBV7-3 | CASSLMPLREDTEAFF
TRBJ2-5 | TRBV5-1 | CASRRRTEETQYF
TRBJ2-1 | TRBV11-2 | CASSLVGNEQFF
TRBJ2-3 | TRBV7-3 | CASSLWGVRRPSTDTQYF
TRBJ2-6 | TRBV7-9 | CASSFLLTSSGANVLTF
TRBJ2-7 | TRBV18 | CASSPESHYEQYF
TRBJ2-1 | TRBV5-4 | CASSSGLAVYNEQFF
TRBJ2-3 | TRBV27 | CARSSIREVGTDTQYF
TRBJ2-7 | TRBV2 | CASSSPGLSYEQYF
TRBJ1-2 | TRBV28 | CASSTTGTGNGYTF